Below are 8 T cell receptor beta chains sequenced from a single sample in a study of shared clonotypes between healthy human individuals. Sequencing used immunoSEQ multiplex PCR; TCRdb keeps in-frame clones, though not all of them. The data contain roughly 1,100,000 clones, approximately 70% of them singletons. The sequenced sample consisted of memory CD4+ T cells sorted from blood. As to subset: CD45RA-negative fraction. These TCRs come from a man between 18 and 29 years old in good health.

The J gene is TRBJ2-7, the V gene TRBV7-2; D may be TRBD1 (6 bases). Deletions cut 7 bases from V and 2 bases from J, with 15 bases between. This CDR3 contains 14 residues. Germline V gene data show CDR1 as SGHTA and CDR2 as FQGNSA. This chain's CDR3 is CASTPNWGPYEQYF. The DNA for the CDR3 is TGTGCCAGCACCCCAAACTGGGGGCCCTACGAGCAGTACTTC.

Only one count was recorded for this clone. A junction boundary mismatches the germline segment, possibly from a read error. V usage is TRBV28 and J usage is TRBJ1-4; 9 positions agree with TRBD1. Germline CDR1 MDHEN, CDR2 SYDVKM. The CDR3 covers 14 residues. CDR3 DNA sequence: TGTACCAGCAGTACAGGGGGCGGGTATCCCAAACTGTTTTTT. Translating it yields CTSSTGGGYPKLFF.

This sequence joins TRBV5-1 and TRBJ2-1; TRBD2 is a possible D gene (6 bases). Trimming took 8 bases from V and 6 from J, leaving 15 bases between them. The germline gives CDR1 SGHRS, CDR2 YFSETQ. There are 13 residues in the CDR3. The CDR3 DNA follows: TGCGCCAGTAACCGGGACTCCGTCAATGAGCAGTTCTTC. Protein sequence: CASNRDSVNEQFF.

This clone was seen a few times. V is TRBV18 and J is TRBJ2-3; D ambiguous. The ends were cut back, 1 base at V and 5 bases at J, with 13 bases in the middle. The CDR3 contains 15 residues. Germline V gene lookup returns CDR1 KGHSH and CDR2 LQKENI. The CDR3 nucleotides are TGTGCCAGCTCACCACGACCGGCGGATGGAGATACGCAGTATTTT. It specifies CASSPRPADGDTQYF.

Here the CDR3 DNA reads TGTGCCAGCAGCTTATCTACCTACGAGCAGTACTTC. Translation: CASSLSTYEQYF. V is TRBV5-6 and J is TRBJ2-7; D unclear. From germline, CDR1 is SGHDT and CDR2 YYEEEE. V lost 2 bases and J lost 2, with 5 bases in between. This CDR3 region has 12 residues.

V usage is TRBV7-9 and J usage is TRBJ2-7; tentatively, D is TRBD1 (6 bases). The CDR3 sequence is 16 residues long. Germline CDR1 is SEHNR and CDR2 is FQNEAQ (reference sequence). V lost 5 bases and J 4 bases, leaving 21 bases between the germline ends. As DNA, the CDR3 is TGTGCCAGCAGCCAGGGGCCTCCGCTCGCTAGGTACGAGCAGTACTTC. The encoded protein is CASSQGPPLARYEQYF.

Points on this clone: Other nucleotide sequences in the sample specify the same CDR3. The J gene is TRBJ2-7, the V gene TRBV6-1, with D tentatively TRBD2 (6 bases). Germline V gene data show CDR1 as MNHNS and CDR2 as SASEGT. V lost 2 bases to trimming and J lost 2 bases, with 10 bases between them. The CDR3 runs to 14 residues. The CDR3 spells CASSEQGGPYEQYF. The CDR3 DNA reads TGTGCCAGCAGTGAACAGGGAGGTCCCTACGAGCAGTACTTC.

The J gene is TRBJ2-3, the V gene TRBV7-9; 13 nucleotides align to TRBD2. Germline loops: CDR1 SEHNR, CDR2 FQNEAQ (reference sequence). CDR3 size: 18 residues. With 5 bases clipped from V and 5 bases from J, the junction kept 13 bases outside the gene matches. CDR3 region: CASSPRALAGGQVDTQYF. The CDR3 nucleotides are TGTGCCAGCAGCCCCCGGGCACTAGCGGGAGGGCAAGTAGATACGCAGTATTTT.